Below, 14 T cell receptor beta chains from the same sample are listed, as sequenced in a study of T-cell memory formation after mild COVID-19. Each CDR3 protein is one row after TCRdb ran MiXCR on the 5' RACE reads. The sample has about 130,000 distinct CDR3 sequences, about 5.9% seen once. Sequencing was performed on PBMCs or a T cell subset sorted from them (not recorded which). The source is an adult woman who had mild COVID-19 (a few samples of this study predate the infection). Cell type and time point are not known.

This clonotype was observed a few times. V and J are TRBV6-5 and TRBJ1-2, with D perhaps matching TRBD1 (5 bases). V shed 2 bases and J shed 4 bases, with 14 bases lying between them. The CDR3 spans 15 residues. The germline V gene has CDR1 MNHEY and CDR2 SVGAGI. The CDR3 spells CASSYAQAAFYGYTF. The DNA for the CDR3 is TGTGCCAGCAGTTACGCACAGGCCGCCTTCTATGGCTACACCTTC.

This clonotype has just a few counts. The gene calls are TRBV7-3 and TRBJ2-3; 9 positions agree with TRBD2. CDR3 size: 17 residues. CDR1 is SGHTA and CDR2 is FQGTGA in the germline V gene. The V gene end was trimmed by 5 bases and the J gene end by 3 bases; junction bases not matched to a gene: 12. In DNA, the CDR3 is TGTGCCAGCAGCCCCAAGCCCCGCAGCGGGGGGACAGATACGCAGTATTTT. This gives the protein CASSPKPRSGGTDTQYF.

This clonotype has only a few counts. The chain is built from TRBV20-1 and TRBJ1-2; possible D gene TRBD1, 6 bases. The CDR3 is 15 amino acids. V was cut by 1 base and J by 5 bases, with 17 bases left in between. Germline V gene sequence: CDR1 DFQATT, CDR2 SNEGSKA (reference sequence). The DNA for the CDR3 is TGCAGTGCTAGAGTCTCGGCAGGGGTCGGTTATGGCTACACCTTC. Residues: CSARVSAGVGYGYTF.

The rearrangement links TRBV5-5 to TRBJ2-7; a possible D gene is TRBD1 (6 bases). V was pared by 6 bases and J by 3 bases, with 7 bases between. Germline CDR1 is SGHKS and CDR2 is YYEKEE (reference sequence). The CDR3 contains 11 residues. Here the CDR3 DNA reads TGTGCCAGCATACAGGGCTACGAGCAGTACTTC. Translating it yields CASIQGYEQYF. The variable domain in full, completed from reference TRBV5-5 and TRBJ2-7, reads DAGVTQSPTHLIKTRGQQVTLRCSPISGHKSVSWYQQVLGQGPQFIFQYYEKEERGRGNFPDRFSARQFPNYSSELNVNALLLGDSALYLCASIQGYEQYFGPGTRLTVT.

This clonotype appeared a few times. The rearrangement uses TRBV7-2 and TRBJ2-5; D not resolved. This CDR3 is 14 amino acids long. V dropped 4 bases and J dropped 4 bases, with 13 bases sitting between them. Germline assignment: CDR1 SGHTA and CDR2 FQGNSA. CDR3 sequence: CASSSPPEIETQYF. Written as DNA, the CDR3 is TGTGCCAGCAGCTCCCCCCCGGAGATAGAGACCCAGTACTTC.

This clonotype was seen ten or more times. J is TRBJ2-3 and V is TRBV7-3; 13 positions agree with TRBD2. CDR1 SGHTA and CDR2 FQGTGA come from the germline V gene. Unmatched junction bases numbered 6, after V lost 5 bases and J lost 4 bases. The CDR3 is made up of 16 amino acids. The CDR3 DNA reads as TGTGCCAGCAGCCGAGGACTAGCGGGAGTGTCAGATACGCAGTATTTT. Its protein product is CASSRGLAGVSDTQYF. Full variable domain (rest looked up from reference TRBV7-3 and TRBJ2-3): GAGVSQTPSNKVTEKGKYVELRCDPISGHTALYWYRQSLGQGPEFLIYFQGTGAADDSGLPNDRFFAVRPEGSVSTLKIQRTERGDSAVYLCASSRGLAGVSDTQYFGPGTRLTVL.

Here the CDR3 DNA reads TGTGCCAGCAGCTTAGGGCCCAGCTCCTACGAGCAGTACTTC. It encodes CASSLGPSSYEQYF. The V and J genes are TRBV11-2 and TRBJ2-7; D gene ambiguous. In germline, CDR1 is SGHAT, CDR2 FQNNGV. Between the trimmed V and J ends, which lost 1 base and 0 bases, there was a span of 7 bases. This CDR3 comprises 14 residues.

As regards this clonotype: This sequence may be a read error, since a much larger clone differs from it by one base. The chain has TRBV4-1 and TRBJ1-5, with unresolved D. The CDR3 is 15 amino acids. The germline V gene encodes CDR1 MGHRA and CDR2 YSYEKL. In DNA form, the CDR3 reads TGCGCCAGCAGCCAAGATCCCTTTAGCAATCAGACCCAGCATTTT. Translated: CASSQDPFSNQTQHF.

This clonotype was recorded many times. The rearrangement uses TRBV4-1 and TRBJ1-4; a weak D match, TRBD1 (6 bases). The germline gives CDR1 MGHRA, CDR2 YSYEKL. V lost 0 bases and J lost 5, with 16 bases in between. This CDR3 contains 17 residues. Here the CDR3 reads CASSQDGGRLGNEKLFF. As DNA, the CDR3 is TGCGCCAGCAGCCAAGACGGGGGGCGGCTAGGCAATGAAAAACTGTTTTTT.

The genes are TRBV25-1 and TRBJ2-3; D is unclear. Trimming shortened V by 4 bases and J by 3 bases, and 5 bases separated the two germline ends. The CDR3 extends over 12 amino acids. The V gene's germline CDR1 is MGHDK and CDR2 SYGVNS. The CDR3 sequence: CASSAPTDTQYF. The CDR3 nucleotides read TGTGCCAGCAGTGCGCCAACAGATACGCAGTATTTT.

This clonotype was seen only a few times. The V call is TRBV20-1, the J call TRBJ2-5; the D gene is possibly TRBD1 (6 bases). The CDR3 is made up of 14 amino acids. The V end lost 5 bases, the J end lost 5 bases, and 18 bases lay between the germline ends. Germline V gene sequence: CDR1 DFQATT, CDR2 SNEGSKA (reference sequence). The CDR3 region is CSARRNQGLETQYF. CDR3 sequence (DNA): TGCAGTGCTCGGAGGAATCAGGGGCTGGAGACCCAGTACTTC.

The table lists this clonotype with a few counts. The chain recombines TRBV7-3 with TRBJ2-1; D not resolved. Germline V gene lookup returns CDR1 SGHTA and CDR2 FQGTGA. The CDR3 runs to 12 residues. With 2 bases removed from V and 9 bases from J, the gap between germline ends came to 8 bases. CDR3 loop: CASSLEVSEQFF. CDR3 bases: TGTGCCAGCAGCTTAGAAGTAAGTGAGCAGTTCTTC. The full variable domain, completed using reference TRBV7-3 and TRBJ2-1, is GAGVSQTPSNKVTEKGKYVELRCDPISGHTALYWYRQSLGQGPEFLIYFQGTGAADDSGLPNDRFFAVRPEGSVSTLKIQRTERGDSAVYLCASSLEVSEQFFGPGTRLTVL.

The sample holds many counts of this clonotype. The rearrangement links TRBV12-3 or TRBV12-4 to TRBJ1-5, with D unclear. This CDR3 comprises 13 residues. V was cut by 6 bases and J by 7 bases, with 13 bases left in between. The CDR3 is CASSPSMGQPQHF. The DNA of the CDR3 is TGTGCCAGCAGCCCAAGCATGGGACAGCCCCAGCATTTT.

This clonotype was seen many times. The J gene is TRBJ1-1, the V gene TRBV5-6; D not certain. The CDR3 loop spans 14 amino acids. The V end was cut by 1 base, the J end by 1 base, with 8 bases between. Germline assignment: CDR1 SGHDT and CDR2 YYEEEE. The CDR3 sequence: CASSLSQTNTEAFF. The CDR3 bases are TGTGCCAGCAGCTTGTCCCAGACGAACACTGAAGCTTTCTTT.